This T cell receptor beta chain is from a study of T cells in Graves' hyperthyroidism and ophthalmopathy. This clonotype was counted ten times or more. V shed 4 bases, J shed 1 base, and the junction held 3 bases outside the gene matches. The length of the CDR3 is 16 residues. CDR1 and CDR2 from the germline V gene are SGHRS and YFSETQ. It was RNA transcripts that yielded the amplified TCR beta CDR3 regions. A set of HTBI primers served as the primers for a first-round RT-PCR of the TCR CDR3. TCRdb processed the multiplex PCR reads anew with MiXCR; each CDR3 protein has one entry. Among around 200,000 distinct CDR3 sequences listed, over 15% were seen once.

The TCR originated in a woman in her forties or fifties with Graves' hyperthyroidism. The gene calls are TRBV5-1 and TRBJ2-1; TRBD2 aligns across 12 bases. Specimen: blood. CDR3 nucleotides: TGCGCCAGCAGCGGGCTAGCGGGGGGGTCCTACAATGAGCAGTTCTTC. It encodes CASSGLAGGSYNEQFF.